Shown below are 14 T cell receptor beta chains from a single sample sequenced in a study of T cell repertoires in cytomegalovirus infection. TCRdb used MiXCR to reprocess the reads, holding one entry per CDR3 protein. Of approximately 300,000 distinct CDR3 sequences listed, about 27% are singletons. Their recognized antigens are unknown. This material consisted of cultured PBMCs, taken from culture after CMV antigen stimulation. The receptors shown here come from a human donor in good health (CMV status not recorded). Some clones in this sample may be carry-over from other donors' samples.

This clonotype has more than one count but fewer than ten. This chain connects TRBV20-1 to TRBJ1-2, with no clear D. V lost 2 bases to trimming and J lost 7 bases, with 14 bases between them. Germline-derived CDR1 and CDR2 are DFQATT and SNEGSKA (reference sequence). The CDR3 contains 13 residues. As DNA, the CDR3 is TGCAGTGCTAGAAGAGGAGGGAGGGCTGGCTACACCTTC. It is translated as CSARRGGRAGYTF.

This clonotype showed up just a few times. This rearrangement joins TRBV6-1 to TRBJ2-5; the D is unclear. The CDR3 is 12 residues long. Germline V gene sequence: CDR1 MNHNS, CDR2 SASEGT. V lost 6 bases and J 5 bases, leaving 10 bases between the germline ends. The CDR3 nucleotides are TGTGCCAGCAGCTGGGCCTCGGAGACCCAGTACTTC. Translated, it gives CASSWASETQYF.

Here the CDR3 DNA reads TGTGCCAGCAGTTTTAGGGGTTCGGCCTATGGCTACACCTTC. It is translated as CASSFRGSAYGYTF. This chain connects TRBV27 to TRBJ1-2; TRBD1 is a possible D gene (5 bases). Trimming left V 3 bases short and J 4 bases short, with 12 bases between. The CDR3 has 14 residues. The germline gives CDR1 MNHEY, CDR2 SMNVEV (reference sequence).

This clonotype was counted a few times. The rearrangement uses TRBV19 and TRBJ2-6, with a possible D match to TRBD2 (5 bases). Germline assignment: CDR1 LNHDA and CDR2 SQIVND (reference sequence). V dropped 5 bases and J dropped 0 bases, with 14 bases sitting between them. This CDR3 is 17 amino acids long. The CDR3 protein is CASSLRVPLSGANVLTF. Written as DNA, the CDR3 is TGTGCCAGTAGTTTGAGGGTCCCCCTCTCTGGGGCCAACGTCCTGACTTTC.

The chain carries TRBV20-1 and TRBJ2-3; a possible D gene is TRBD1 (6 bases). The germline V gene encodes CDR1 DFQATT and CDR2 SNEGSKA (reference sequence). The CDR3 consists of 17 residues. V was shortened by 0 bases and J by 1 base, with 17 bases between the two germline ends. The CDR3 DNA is TGCAGTGCTAGAGATAGCAGGGGAGAATTCGGCACAGATACGCAGTATTTT. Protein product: CSARDSRGEFGTDTQYF.

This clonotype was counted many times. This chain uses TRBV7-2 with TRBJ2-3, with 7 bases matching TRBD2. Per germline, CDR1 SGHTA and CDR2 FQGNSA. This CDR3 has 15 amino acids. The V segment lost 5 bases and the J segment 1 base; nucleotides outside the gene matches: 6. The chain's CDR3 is CASSRAGTRTDTQYF. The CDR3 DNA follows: TGTGCCAGCAGCCGAGCGGGGACCCGCACAGATACGCAGTATTTT.

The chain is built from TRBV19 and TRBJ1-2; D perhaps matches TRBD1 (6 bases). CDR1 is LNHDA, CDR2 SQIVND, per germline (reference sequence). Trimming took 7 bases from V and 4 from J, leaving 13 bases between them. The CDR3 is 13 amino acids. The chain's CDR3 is CASKPDRTYGYTF. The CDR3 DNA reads TGTGCCAGTAAACCAGACAGGACCTATGGCTACACCTTC.

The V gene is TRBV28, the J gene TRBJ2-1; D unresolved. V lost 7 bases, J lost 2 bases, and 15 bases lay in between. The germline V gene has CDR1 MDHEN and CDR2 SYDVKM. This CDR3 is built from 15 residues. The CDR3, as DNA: TGTGCCAGCACCGGACCCAGAGTGGCCTACAATGAGCAGTTCTTC. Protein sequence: CASTGPRVAYNEQFF. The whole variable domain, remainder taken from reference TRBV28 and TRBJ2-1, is DVKVTQSSRYLVKRTGEKVFLECVQDMDHENMFWYRQDPGLGLRLIYFSYDVKMKEKGDIPEGYSVSREKKERFSLILESASTNQTSMYLCASTGPRVAYNEQFFGPGTRLTVL.

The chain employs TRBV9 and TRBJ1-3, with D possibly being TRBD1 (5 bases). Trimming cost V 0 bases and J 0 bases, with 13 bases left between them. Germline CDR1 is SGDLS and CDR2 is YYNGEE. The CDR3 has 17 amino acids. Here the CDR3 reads CASSVALGGSSGNTIYF. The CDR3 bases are TGTGCCAGCAGCGTAGCATTGGGGGGTTCCTCTGGAAACACCATATATTTT.

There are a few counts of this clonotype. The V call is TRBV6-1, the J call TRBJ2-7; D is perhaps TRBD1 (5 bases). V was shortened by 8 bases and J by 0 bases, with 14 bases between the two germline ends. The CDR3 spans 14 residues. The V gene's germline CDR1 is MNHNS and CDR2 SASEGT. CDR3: CASLNGQGSYEQYF. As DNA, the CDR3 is TGTGCCAGCCTAAACGGGCAGGGCTCCTACGAGCAGTACTTC.

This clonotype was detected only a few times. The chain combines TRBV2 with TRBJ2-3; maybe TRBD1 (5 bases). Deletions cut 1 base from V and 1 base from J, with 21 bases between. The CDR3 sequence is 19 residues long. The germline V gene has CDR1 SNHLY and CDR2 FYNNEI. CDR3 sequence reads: CASSEEIGKGRSRTDTQYF. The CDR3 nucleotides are TGTGCCAGCAGTGAAGAAATAGGGAAGGGGCGGTCCCGCACAGATACGCAGTATTTT.

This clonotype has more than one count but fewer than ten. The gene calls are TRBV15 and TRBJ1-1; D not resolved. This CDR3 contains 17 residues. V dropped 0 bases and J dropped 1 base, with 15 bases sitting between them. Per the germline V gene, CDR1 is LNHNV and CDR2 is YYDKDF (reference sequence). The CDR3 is CATSRDKGRLANTEAFF. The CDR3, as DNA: TGTGCCACCAGCAGAGATAAGGGCAGACTAGCGAACACTGAAGCTTTCTTT.

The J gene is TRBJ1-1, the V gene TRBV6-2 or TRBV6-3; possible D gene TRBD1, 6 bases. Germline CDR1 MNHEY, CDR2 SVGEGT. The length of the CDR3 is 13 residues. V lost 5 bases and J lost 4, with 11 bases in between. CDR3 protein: CASSPQGTTEAFF. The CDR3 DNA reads TGTGCCAGCAGTCCACAGGGAACCACTGAAGCTTTCTTT.

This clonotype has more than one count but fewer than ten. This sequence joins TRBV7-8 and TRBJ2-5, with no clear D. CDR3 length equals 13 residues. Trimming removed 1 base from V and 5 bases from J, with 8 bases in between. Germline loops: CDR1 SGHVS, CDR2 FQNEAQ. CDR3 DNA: TGTGCCAGCAGCTTAGGCCTAACCGAGACCCAGTACTTC. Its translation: CASSLGLTETQYF.